A selection of T cell receptor beta chains follows, all from one sample in a study of cytomegalovirus exposure and HLA in healthy donors. The protocol was immunoSEQ multiplex PCR, while the TCRdb copy is restricted to in-frame clones and leaves out a portion. The data show over 150,000 clones, with roughly 84% seen just once and more than 0.35% held by the top ten. The sample taken for sequencing was PBMCs. The receptors stem from a boy younger than 10 in good health and CMV-seronegative. CDR3s include the opening cysteine and the closing phenylalanine or tryptophan. Each record gives: V gene, J gene, clone size, D gene, CDR3 protein, CDR3 DNA. D genes are given only for firm matches. Clone size, where shown, is once, few, many, or a class for clones that have expanded.

>TRBV7-6|TRBJ2-1|-|-
CASSLLEGRLEQFF
TGTGCCAGCAGCTTACTTGAGGGGAGGTTGGAGCAGTTCTTC
>TRBV25-1|TRBJ2-1|-|-
CASSVSGTKRGEQFF
TGTGCCAGCAGTGTTTCTGGGACAAAGCGGGGTGAGCAGTTCTTC
>TRBV18|TRBJ1-5|-|TRBD1
CASSETGPGNQPQHF
TGTGCCAGCTCCGAGACAGGGCCCGGCAATCAGCCCCAGCATTTT
>TRBV5-1|TRBJ2-7|-|TRBD2
CASSLEGPIAGGPTYEQYF
TGCGCCAGCAGCTTGGAAGGCCCCATAGCGGGAGGTCCAACCTACGAGCAGTACTTC
>TRBV5-1|TRBJ1-4|-|TRBD1
CASSLQGIAGGEKLFF
TGCGCCAGCAGTCTTCAGGGTATAGCAGGGGGAGAAAAACTGTTTTTT
>TRBV5-1|TRBJ2-5|few|TRBD2
CASSLETGTSVGSGTQYF
TGCGCCAGCAGCTTGGAAACCGGGACTAGCGTCGGCTCGGGGACCCAGTACTTC
>TRBV10-3|TRBJ2-7|-|TRBD1
CAINRDRGIYEQYF
TGTGCCATCAACCGGGACAGGGGTATCTACGAGCAGTACTTC
>TRBV30|TRBJ2-3|-|TRBD2
CAWSPAGVPDTQYF
TGTGCCTGGAGTCCAGCGGGAGTACCAGATACGCAGTATTTT
>TRBV7-2|TRBJ2-1|-|-
CASSPTRNHNEQFF
TGTGCCAGCAGCCCCACACGAAACCACAATGAGCAGTTCTTC
>TRBV12-5|TRBJ1-1|-|-
CASGTTGYTEAFF
TGTGCTAGTGGTACCACAGGTTACACTGAAGCTTTCTTT
>TRBV10-3|TRBJ2-7|-|TRBD2
CAISQREASYEQYF
TGTGCCATCAGTCAGCGGGAGGCCTCCTACGAGCAGTACTTC
>TRBV6-5|TRBJ2-7|-|TRBD1
CASSSPGTGLYEQYF
TGTGCCAGCAGTAGCCCCGGGACAGGGCTCTACGAGCAGTACTTC
>TRBV30|TRBJ1-2|-|-
CAWSVSRRVVVGYTF
TGTGCCTGGAGTGTATCCCGCAGGGTGGTTGTTGGCTACACCTTC
>TRBV2|TRBJ1-1|-|TRBD1
CASSGQGLNTEAFF
TGTGCCAGCAGTGGACAGGGATTGAACACTGAAGCTTTCTTT
>TRBV9|TRBJ2-7|-|TRBD1
CASSEQGSSYEQYF
TGTGCCAGCAGCGAACAGGGGTCCTCCTACGAGCAGTACTTC
>TRBV28|TRBJ2-7|-|TRBD2
CASSLWTGYSAISGRTYEQYF
TGTGCCAGCAGTTTATGGACAGGATATTCCGCCATTAGCGGGAGAACCTACGAGCAGTACTTC
>TRBV6-5|TRBJ2-7|-|TRBD2
CASSRNPSGYEQYF
TGTGCCAGCAGCCGAAACCCTAGCGGCTACGAGCAGTACTTC
>TRBV2|TRBJ2-1|-|-
CASMRLNNEQFF
TGTGCCAGCATGAGGTTGAACAATGAGCAGTTCTTC
>TRBV7-9|TRBJ1-3|-|-
CASSLGQALGNTIYF
TGTGCCAGCAGCTTAGGACAGGCCCTTGGAAACACCATATATTTT
>TRBV5-6|TRBJ1-1|-|-
CASTRENTEAFF
TGTGCCAGCACCCGGGAGAACACTGAAGCTTTCTTT
>TRBV4-1|TRBJ2-7|-|-
CASSQDFLREQYF
TGCGCCAGCAGCCAAGATTTTCTCCGCGAGCAGTACTTC
>TRBV27|TRBJ2-5|-|TRBD2
CASSLYSLAGYQETQYF
TGTGCCAGCAGTTTATATTCACTAGCGGGGTACCAAGAGACCCAGTACTTC
>TRBV7-9|TRBJ2-3|-|-
CASRPTGSDTQYF
TGTGCCAGCAGACCCACAGGGTCAGATACGCAGTATTTT
>TRBV25-1|TRBJ2-7|-|-
CASHGGGAGYEQYF
TGTGCCAGTCACGGAGGGGGGGCTGGGTACGAGCAGTACTTC
>TRBV7-8|TRBJ2-1|-|TRBD2
CASSLRLAGAVEQFF
TGTGCCAGCAGCTTACGACTAGCGGGAGCGGTTGAGCAGTTCTTC
>TRBV30|TRBJ2-5|-|-
CACSPSAKTQYF
TGTGCCTGCTCTCCATCCGCGAAGACCCAGTACTTC
>TRBV6-1|TRBJ2-3|-|-
CASSEWILSATSSTDTQYF
TGTGCCAGCAGTGAATGGATTTTAAGCGCCACCTCTAGCACAGATACGCAGTATTTT
>TRBV5-1|TRBJ2-5|few|TRBD2
CASSSQKTSGEPYERYF
TGCGCCAGCAGCTCCCAAAAGACTAGCGGGGAGCCCTACGAGCGGTACTTC
>TRBV9|TRBJ2-3|-|TRBD2
CASGSGISTDTQYF
TGTGCCAGCGGGAGCGGGATAAGCACAGATACGCAGTATTTT
>TRBV6-1|TRBJ2-1|-|-
CASSSDSSSYNEQFF
TGTGCCAGCAGTTCGGACTCGAGCTCCTACAATGAGCAGTTCTTC
>TRBV19|TRBJ1-1|-|-
CASSKIRGRLNTEAFF
TGTGCCAGTAGTAAAATTCGGGGGAGACTGAACACTGAAGCTTTCTTT
>TRBV6-5|TRBJ1-2|-|TRBD1
CASSYRDRGGYTF
TGTGCCAGCAGTTACAGGGACAGGGGTGGCTACACCTTC
>TRBV30|TRBJ2-7|once|-
CAWSGEGDEQYF
TGTGCCTGGAGTGGGGAGGGGGACGAGCAGTACTTC
>TRBV13|TRBJ2-7|-|-
CASSLERRAYEQYF
TGTGCCAGCAGCTTAGAACGGAGAGCCTACGAGCAGTACTTC
>TRBV5-8|TRBJ2-7|-|-
CASSLEFSRVLQGEQYF
TGTGCCAGCAGCTTGGAGTTTAGCCGGGTCCTCCAGGGCGAGCAGTACTTC
>TRBV5-4|TRBJ2-3|-|-
CASSLDSWATDTQYF
TGTGCCAGCAGCTTGGATTCATGGGCCACAGATACGCAGTATTTT
>TRBV4-1|TRBJ2-5|-|-
CASSQGLEGGKTQYF
TGCGCCAGCAGCCAAGGTCTAGAGGGGGGGAAGACCCAGTACTTC
>TRBV28|TRBJ2-7|once|TRBD1
CASSQQQGGSEHEQYF
TGTGCCAGCAGTCAACAACAGGGGGGCTCTGAACACGAGCAGTACTTC
>TRBV5-6|TRBJ2-1|-|TRBD2
CASSGTSGEQFF
TGTGCCAGCAGCGGGACTAGCGGGGAGCAGTTCTTC
>TRBV27|TRBJ1-4|-|-
CASRRGTFNEKLFF
TGTGCCAGCAGGCGGGGGACCTTTAATGAAAAACTGTTTTTT
>TRBV7-9|TRBJ1-2|-|TRBD1
CASSPWDRASYGYTF
TGTGCCAGCAGCCCCTGGGACAGGGCCTCCTATGGCTACACCTTC
>TRBV28|TRBJ1-5|-|-
CASLYPGVSDQPQHF
TGTGCCAGCCTTTATCCAGGGGTGTCGGATCAGCCCCAGCATTTT
>TRBV19|TRBJ1-2|-|-
CASSISGEGWYGYTF
TGTGCCAGTAGTATATCAGGGGAGGGCTGGTATGGCTACACCTTC